This is a list of T cell receptor beta chains from one sample in a study of cytomegalovirus exposure and HLA in healthy donors. The table came from immunoSEQ multiplex PCR; TCRdb's copy has only in-frame clones and leaves some out. The table lists under 250,000 clones, approximately 80% of them singletons. What was sequenced was PBMCs. These receptors all stem from a man aged 45-60 years in good health and CMV-seronegative. CDR3s include the opening cysteine and the closing phenylalanine or tryptophan. The order of the fields is CDR3 length, V gene, J gene, CDR3 protein.

15,TRBV25-1,TRBJ2-5,CASRLGQGYQETQYF
15,TRBV27,TRBJ2-7,CASSSSDRGRYEQYF
16,TRBV12-5,TRBJ1-1,CASGLVRGSLNTEAFF
15,TRBV5-1,TRBJ2-1,CASSLVPGSFNEQFF
13,TRBV9,TRBJ2-7,CASSVGADNEQYF
13,TRBV7-8,TRBJ1-2,CASSFGSFVGYTF
15,TRBV18,TRBJ1-2,CASSPDRGIIGGYTF
17,TRBV21-1,TRBJ2-1,CASSKRDRDRGYNEQFF
13,TRBV2,TRBJ2-7,CASSETSAGEQYF
15,TRBV11-2,TRBJ2-1,CASSLSSGAPNEQFF
14,TRBV10-3,TRBJ1-5,CAISESGGPQPQHF
16,TRBV7-9,TRBJ2-2,CASSHRTSGSTGELFF
12,TRBV6-5,TRBJ1-1,CASSFGTGAAFF